What follows are 4 T cell receptor beta chains derived from one specimen sequenced in a study of human CD8 memory T cell subsets. Production of TCR beta libraries used UMI-labeled 5' RACE as the method. No DNA is given; TCRdb re-called the 5' RACE reads and lists each CDR3 protein once. Its listing shows approximately 7,000 distinct CDR3 sequences. Sequenced material: CD8+ T cells from PBMCs. These receptors were collected from a human donor in good health.

By frequency, this clonotype registers medium-sized. This rearrangement joins TRBV29-1 to TRBJ2-2; the TCRdb call, TRBD1, lacks DNA for checking. Germline V gives CDR1 SQVTM, CDR2 ANQGSEA. CDR3 size: 13 residues. This chain's CDR3 is CSVAQGEVGELFF.

The gene calls are TRBV2 and TRBJ2-1; TCRdb's D call, TRBD2, is unchecked because there is no DNA. The germline V gene encodes CDR1 SNHLY and CDR2 FYNNEI. The CDR3 length is 12 residues. The CDR3 sequence: CATSGVDNEQFF.

This chain joins TRBV5-6 and TRBJ2-5. Germline lookup yields CDR1 SGHDT and CDR2 YYEEEE. The CDR3 is made up of 16 amino acids. CDR3 region: CASSSMTIGSRETQYF. The full variable domain, with the rest looked up from reference TRBV5-6 and TRBJ2-5, is DAGVTQSPTHLIKTRGQQVTLRCSPKSGHDTVSWYQQALGQGPQFIFQYYEEEERQRGNFPDRFSGHQFPNYSSELNVNALLLGDSALYLCASSSMTIGSRETQYFGPGTRLLVL.

The V call is TRBV3-1, the J call TRBJ2-1; TCRdb designates TRBD2, a call that cannot be tested without DNA. CDR1 LGHDT and CDR2 YNNKEL come from the germline V gene (reference sequence). The CDR3 loop spans 15 amino acids. CDR3 sequence: CASSQDSSGYNEQFF.